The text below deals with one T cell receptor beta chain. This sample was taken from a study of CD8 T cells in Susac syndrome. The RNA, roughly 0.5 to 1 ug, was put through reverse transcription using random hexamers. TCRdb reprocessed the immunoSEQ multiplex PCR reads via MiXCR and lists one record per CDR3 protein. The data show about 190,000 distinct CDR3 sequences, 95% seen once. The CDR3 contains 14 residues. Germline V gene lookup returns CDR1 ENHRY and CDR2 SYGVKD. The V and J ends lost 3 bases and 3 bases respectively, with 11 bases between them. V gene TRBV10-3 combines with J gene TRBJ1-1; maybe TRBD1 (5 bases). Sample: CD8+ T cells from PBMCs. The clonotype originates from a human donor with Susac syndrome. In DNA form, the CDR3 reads TGTGCCATCAGTGAAAAACAGGAACACACTGAAGCTTTCTTT. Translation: CAISEKQEHTEAFF.